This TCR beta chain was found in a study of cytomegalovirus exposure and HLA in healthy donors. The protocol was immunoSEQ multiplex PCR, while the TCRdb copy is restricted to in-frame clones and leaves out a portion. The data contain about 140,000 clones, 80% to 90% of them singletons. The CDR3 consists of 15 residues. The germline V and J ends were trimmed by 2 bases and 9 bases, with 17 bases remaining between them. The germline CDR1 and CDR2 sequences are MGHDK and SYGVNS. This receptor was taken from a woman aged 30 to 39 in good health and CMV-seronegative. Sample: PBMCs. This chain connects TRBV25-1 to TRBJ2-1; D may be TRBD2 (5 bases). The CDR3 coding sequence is TGTGCCAGCAGTGAACTAACCGAAGGCCGGGGTGAGCAGTTCTTC. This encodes CASSELTEGRGEQFF.